The sequence of this T cell receptor (beta chain) was determined in a study of human thymus T cells. The CDR3 has 16 amino acids. V was pared by 4 bases and J by 4 bases, with 9 bases of the junction left unmatched. CDR1 SGHRS and CDR2 YFSETQ come from the germline V gene. This clone came up once. Donation was from healthy Finnish infants who were having corrective surgery that addressed congenital heart defects. The assay was immunoSEQ multiplex PCR, and TCRdb's table has in-frame clones only and misses some. Here the sample spans approximately 46,000 clones, around 95% being singletons. The chain recombines TRBV5-1 with TRBJ2-1; 9 nucleotides align to TRBD2. The source is a girl in the first two years of life with a congenital heart defect but otherwise immunologically healthy. Sequencing was done on a sample of blood. CDR3 protein: CASSANSGGTYNEQFF. For the CDR3, the DNA is TGCGCCAGCAGCGCAAATAGCGGGGGCACATACAATGAGCAGTTCTTC.